Each of the 31 T cell receptor beta chains below was sequenced from the same sample in a study of blood T cell repertoires in COVID-19. This table comes from immunoSEQ multiplex PCR, and its TCRdb copy is limited to in-frame clones, with some not included. This sample yields approximately 300,000 clones, of which 80% to 90% are seen a single time; around 6.6% belongs to the top ten. The sequencing sample was made of peripheral blood. The receptors stem from a man younger than 35 who had recovered from COVID-19.

The chain uses TRBV29-1 and TRBJ1-1, with no clear D. The CDR3 contains 11 residues. Trimming pared 6 bases from V and 3 bases from J, leaving 8 bases between. Per germline, CDR1 SQVTM and CDR2 ANQGSEA. In nucleotides, the CDR3 is TGCAGCGTGGGCTCCTACACTGAAGCTTTCTTT. Protein product: CSVGSYTEAFF.

This clone has just a few counts. The chain uses TRBV5-6 and TRBJ1-2; unclear D gene. The CDR3 covers 16 residues. The germline gives CDR1 SGHDT, CDR2 YYEEEE. V lost 0 bases to trimming and J lost 3 bases, with 15 bases between them. CDR3: CASSLDPARVDYGYTF. CDR3 nucleotide sequence: TGTGCCAGCAGCTTGGATCCCGCCCGGGTCGACTATGGCTACACCTTC.

V is TRBV19 and J is TRBJ1-5; D unclear. The CDR3 extends over 13 amino acids. Germline lookup yields CDR1 LNHDA and CDR2 SQIVND (reference sequence). Deletions cut 4 bases from V and 1 base from J, with 5 bases between. CDR3 in amino acids: CASSKESNQPQHF. The CDR3 region has the DNA TGTGCCAGTAGTAAGGAGAGCAATCAGCCCCAGCATTTT.

This clone was detected a few times. This chain uses TRBV5-8 with TRBJ2-2; no clear D. Germline V gene lookup returns CDR1 SGHTS and CDR2 YDEGEE. CDR3 length: 14 residues. Trimming took 0 bases from V and 4 from J, leaving 7 bases between them. Written as DNA, the CDR3 is TGTGCCAGCAGCTTGGAGGCGGTCACCGGGGAGCTGTTTTTT. Its protein product is CASSLEAVTGELFF. The whole variable domain, filled in from reference TRBV5-8 and TRBJ2-2, reads EAGVTQSPTHLIKTRGQQATLRCSPISGHTSVYWYQQALGLGLQFLLWYDEGEERNRGNFPPRFSGRQFPNYSSELNVNALELEDSALYLCASSLEAVTGELFFGEGSRLTVL.

The rearrangement links TRBV7-2 to TRBJ2-7; D is possibly TRBD2 (5 bases). The germline V gene encodes CDR1 SGHTA and CDR2 FQGNSA. V shed 2 bases and J shed 3 bases, with 14 bases lying between them. The CDR3 has 15 residues. CDR3 nucleotides: TGTGCCAGCAGCTTATCGGGGTACGAAATCTACGAGCAGTACTTC. Translated: CASSLSGYEIYEQYF.

This clone is a singleton in its sample. The V gene is TRBV19, the J gene TRBJ2-1; 8 bases map to TRBD2. Germline V gene sequence: CDR1 LNHDA, CDR2 SQIVND (reference sequence). With V trimmed by 1 base and J by 0 bases, 5 bases remained unmatched. The CDR3 extends over 17 amino acids. The CDR3 is CASSIGGLDPSYNEQFF. As DNA, the CDR3 is TGTGCCAGTAGTATAGGGGGACTAGACCCCTCCTACAATGAGCAGTTCTTC.

The V and J genes are TRBV29-1 and TRBJ1-2; TRBD1 matches 9 bases. V dropped 2 bases and J dropped 4; count of bases not matched to a gene: 5. The germline CDR1 and CDR2 sequences are SQVTM and ANQGSEA. There are 14 residues in the CDR3. The CDR3 sequence: CSVESGTGSYGYTF. In nucleotides, the CDR3 is TGCAGCGTTGAAAGCGGGACAGGGTCCTATGGCTACACCTTC.

This clone was observed a handful of times. This chain connects TRBV27 to TRBJ2-7, with 9 nucleotides matching TRBD1. After removal of 5 bases from V and 4 bases from J, the junction contained 6 bases not matched to a gene. The CDR3 sequence is 14 residues long. Per germline, CDR1 MNHEY and CDR2 SMNVEV (reference sequence). The CDR3 protein is CASSAGTGFYEQYF. The CDR3 region has the DNA TGTGCCAGCAGTGCCGGGACAGGGTTTTACGAGCAGTACTTC.

The V gene is TRBV19, the J gene TRBJ2-7; possible D gene TRBD2, 5 bases. This CDR3 region has 14 residues. Germline-derived CDR1 and CDR2 are LNHDA and SQIVND (reference sequence). V was trimmed by 10 bases and J by 4 bases, leaving 20 bases between them. The CDR3 region is CATRQLGEGYEQYF. The CDR3 bases are TGTGCCACGCGCCAACTCGGTGAGGGATACGAGCAGTACTTC.

This clone was observed a few times. This chain uses TRBV4-1 with TRBJ1-5, with D perhaps TRBD1 (6 bases). The ends were cut back, 3 bases at V and 0 bases at J, with 18 bases in the middle. The CDR3 is 18 amino acids. Looked up from germline, CDR1 is MGHRA and CDR2 is YSYEKL. The CDR3 spells CASSHPTGLGISNQPQHF. The CDR3 nucleotides read TGCGCCAGCAGCCATCCCACAGGGCTGGGAATTAGCAATCAGCCCCAGCATTTT.

The chain carries TRBV29-1 and TRBJ2-7; 8 positions agree with TRBD2. This CDR3 region has 14 residues. Unmatched junction bases numbered 8, after V lost 7 bases and J lost 0 bases. Germline CDR1 SQVTM, CDR2 ANQGSEA. The CDR3 loop reads CSARSGSSSYEQYF. The CDR3 DNA follows: TGCAGCGCCAGGAGCGGGAGTAGCTCCTACGAGCAGTACTTC.

This clone has a single count. This chain connects TRBV7-8 to TRBJ2-7, with a possible D match to TRBD2 (5 bases). The CDR3 covers 14 residues. Per germline, CDR1 SGHVS and CDR2 FQNEAQ. The germline V and J ends were trimmed by 2 bases and 1 base, with 9 bases remaining between them. This CDR3 is CASSLPGLSYEQYF. The CDR3 DNA follows: TGTGCCAGCAGCTTACCAGGACTGTCCTACGAGCAGTACTTC.

The chain links TRBV25-1 to TRBJ2-1; D is perhaps TRBD1 (6 bases). CDR3 length: 14 residues. The ends were cut back, 5 bases at V and 6 bases at J, with 14 bases in the middle. Germline loops: CDR1 MGHDK, CDR2 SYGVNS. CDR3 region: CASSIGGTLNEQFF. CDR3 sequence (DNA): TGTGCCAGCAGTATAGGGGGAACCCTCAATGAGCAGTTCTTC.

The CDR3: CASSLQLAGSYEQYF. The CDR3 DNA reads TGTGCCAGCAGCCTGCAACTAGCGGGGTCCTACGAGCAGTACTTC. The chain recombines TRBV6-5 with TRBJ2-7; 10 positions agree with TRBD2. The CDR3 has 15 residues. The germline CDR1 and CDR2 sequences are MNHEY and SVGAGI. Losses at the gene ends were 6 bases for V and 1 base for J; bases not matched to a gene: 6.

V and J are TRBV7-2 and TRBJ1-5; unclear D gene. The CDR3 is made up of 13 amino acids. Trimming pared 5 bases from V and 2 bases from J, leaving 7 bases between. Germline loops: CDR1 SGHTA, CDR2 FQGNSA. CDR3 in amino acids: CASSPLGNQPQHF. As DNA, the CDR3 is TGTGCCAGCAGCCCCTTAGGCAATCAGCCCCAGCATTTT.

The genes are TRBV6-5 and TRBJ1-1; 7 bases match TRBD1. CDR1 is MNHEY and CDR2 is SVGAGI in the germline V gene. The CDR3 is made up of 14 amino acids. After removal of 6 bases from V and 1 base from J, the junction contained 5 bases not matched to a gene. The CDR3 nucleotides read TGTGCCAGCAGCCTAGGACAGGCGAACACTGAAGCTTTCTTT. Amino acids: CASSLGQANTEAFF.

The chain's CDR3 is CASSIGSGGRGYNEQFF. The CDR3 coding sequence is TGTGCCAGTAGTATAGGGAGCGGGGGGCGGGGCTACAATGAGCAGTTCTTC. The chain recombines TRBV19 with TRBJ2-1, with 9 bases aligning to TRBD2. The V gene's germline CDR1 is LNHDA and CDR2 SQIVND (reference sequence). CDR3 length equals 17 residues. J gave up 3 bases and V 1 base, and 7 bases lay outside the gene matches. The variable domain in full, with the rest retrieved from reference TRBV19 and TRBJ2-1, is DGGITQSPKYLFRKEGQNVTLSCEQNLNHDAMYWYRQDPGQGLRLIYYSQIVNDFQKGDIAEGYSVSREKKESFPLTVTSAQKNPTAFYLCASSIGSGGRGYNEQFFGPGTRLTVL.

This clone has just a few counts. V and J are TRBV7-9 and TRBJ1-1; D possibly corresponds to TRBD1 (6 bases). Per the germline V gene, CDR1 is SEHNR and CDR2 is FQNEAQ (reference sequence). The CDR3 has 14 amino acids. Trimming cost V 5 bases and J 0 bases, with 10 bases left between them. The CDR3 region is CASSEQGVNTEAFF. The CDR3, as DNA: TGTGCCAGCAGCGAACAGGGAGTGAACACTGAAGCTTTCTTT.

This chain joins TRBV27 and TRBJ1-5, with 8 bases lining up with TRBD1. V lost 0 bases, J lost 3 bases, and 4 bases stayed unmatched. CDR1 and CDR2 (germline): MNHEY, SMNVEV (reference sequence). The CDR3 length is 16 residues. CDR3 bases: TGTGCCAGCAGTTTATCTGGACAGGGACTCAATCAGCCCCAGCATTTT. Protein product: CASSLSGQGLNQPQHF.

The rearrangement uses TRBV6-4 and TRBJ1-5; TRBD1 is a possible D gene (5 bases). The CDR3 is 20 residues long. V was clipped by 0 bases and J by 0 bases, with 21 bases between them. Germline-derived CDR1 and CDR2 are MRHNA and SNTAGT. CDR3 nucleotide sequence: TGTGCCAGCAGTGACTCACCATCCGACAGAGGACGAAATAGCAATCAGCCCCAGCATTTT. It specifies CASSDSPSDRGRNSNQPQHF.

The V gene is TRBV30, the J gene TRBJ1-5; 11 bases align to TRBD1. The CDR3 has 14 amino acids. J gave up 5 bases and V 5 bases, and 5 bases lay outside the gene matches. In germline, CDR1 is GTSNPN, CDR2 SVGIG (reference sequence). The CDR3 spells CAWGGQGVDQPQHF. The CDR3 DNA reads TGTGCCTGGGGGGGACAGGGGGTTGATCAGCCCCAGCATTTT.

Remarks on this clone: Additional DNA sequences in this sample encode the identical CDR3. This sequence joins TRBV19 and TRBJ1-1; TRBD1 is a possible D gene (6 bases). The CDR3 covers 14 residues. The germline V gene has CDR1 LNHDA and CDR2 SQIVND (reference sequence). The germline V and J ends were trimmed by 3 bases and 2 bases, with 10 bases remaining between them. The CDR3 DNA follows: TGTGCCAGTAGTATTGGCAGGGGAAACACTGAAGCTTTCTTT. It specifies CASSIGRGNTEAFF.

The rearrangement joins TRBV19 to TRBJ2-4, with TRBD2 as a possible D gene (6 bases). The CDR3 has 16 residues. Trimming removed 3 bases at V and 3 bases at J, with 15 bases between. The germline V gene encodes CDR1 LNHDA and CDR2 SQIVND (reference sequence). CDR3 amino acids: CASSILSSEYKNIQYF. CDR3 DNA sequence: TGTGCCAGTAGTATTCTATCTAGCGAATACAAAAACATTCAGTACTTC.

The J gene is TRBJ2-1, the V gene TRBV2, with D tentatively TRBD2 (6 bases). The germline V gene has CDR1 SNHLY and CDR2 FYNNEI. CDR3 length equals 15 residues. V lost 3 bases and J lost 5, with 14 bases in between. The CDR3 bases are TGTGCCAGCAGTGAGGTGGACTATAAAAACAATGAGCAGTTCTTC. It specifies CASSEVDYKNNEQFF.

The rearrangement links TRBV18 to TRBJ1-4; 10 positions match TRBD1. This CDR3 has 15 residues. Germline-derived CDR1 and CDR2 are KGHSH and LQKENI. The junction had 4 bases not matched to a gene; V was cut back by 3 bases and J by 6 bases. For the CDR3, the DNA is TGTGCCAGCTCACCTGCTGACAGGGGGCATGAAAAACTGTTTTTT. Its translation: CASSPADRGHEKLFF.

This clone was recorded once. CDR3 residues: CASSWASGTDTQYF. The CDR3 coding sequence is TGCGCCAGCAGTTGGGCTAGCGGGACAGATACGCAGTATTTT. The J gene is TRBJ2-3, the V gene TRBV5-1; TRBD2 matches at 8 bases. V shed 5 bases and J 3 bases; nucleotides not matched to a gene: 5. This CDR3 contains 14 residues. Germline CDR1 reads SGHRS; CDR2 reads YFSETQ.

The rearrangement links TRBV28 to TRBJ2-5, with 8 nucleotides matching TRBD2. The germline V gene encodes CDR1 MDHEN and CDR2 SYDVKM. The CDR3 is 15 residues long. V gave up 9 bases and J gave up 1 base; unmatched junction bases: 10. The CDR3 DNA reads as TGTGCCAGTAAGGCCTCCGGGGGGGGCCAAGAGACCCAGTACTTC. Encoded protein: CASKASGGGQETQYF.

The genes are TRBV4-2 and TRBJ2-7; 11 positions agree with TRBD2. The CDR3 is 14 amino acids. CDR1 is LGHNA, CDR2 YNFKEQ, per germline. Trimming at V came to 3 bases and at J to 4 bases, leaving 2 bases not matched to a gene. CDR3 nucleotide sequence: TGTGCCAGCAGCCAGACTAGCGGGGCTTACGAGCAGTACTTC. Its translation is CASSQTSGAYEQYF.

V is TRBV12-3 or TRBV12-4 and J is TRBJ2-1, with D unresolved. The CDR3 is 12 residues long. Trimming pared 3 bases from V and 9 bases from J, leaving 9 bases between. CDR3 amino acids: CASSFNIPEQFF. The CDR3 region has the DNA TGTGCCAGCAGTTTTAATATCCCTGAGCAGTTCTTC.

The V and J genes are TRBV19 and TRBJ1-6; D perhaps matches TRBD1 (5 bases). Between the trimmed V and J ends, which lost 3 bases and 3 bases, there was a span of 6 bases. CDR3 size: 14 residues. The germline V gene has CDR1 LNHDA and CDR2 SQIVND (reference sequence). Here the CDR3 reads CASSIGHYNSPLHF. CDR3 in DNA: TGTGCCAGTAGTATCGGACACTATAATTCACCCCTCCACTTT.

This clone was counted only a few times. This chain joins TRBV6-1 and TRBJ2-2, with 7 bases identical to TRBD2. With V trimmed by 4 bases and J by 6 bases, 11 bases remained unmatched. Germline CDR1 reads MNHNS; CDR2 reads SASEGT. This CDR3 is built from 16 residues. CDR3 amino acids: CASSGSTTLAAGELFF. For the CDR3, the DNA is TGTGCCAGCAGTGGTTCTACGACCCTAGCGGCCGGGGAGCTGTTTTTT.